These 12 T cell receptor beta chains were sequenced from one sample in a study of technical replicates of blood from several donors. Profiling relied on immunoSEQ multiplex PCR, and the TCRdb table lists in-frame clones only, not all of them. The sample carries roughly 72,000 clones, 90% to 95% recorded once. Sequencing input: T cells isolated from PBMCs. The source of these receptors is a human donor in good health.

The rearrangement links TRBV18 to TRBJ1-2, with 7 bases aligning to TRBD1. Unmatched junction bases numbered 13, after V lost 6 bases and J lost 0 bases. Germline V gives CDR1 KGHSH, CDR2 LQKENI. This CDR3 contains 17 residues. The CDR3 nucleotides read TGTGCCAGCTCCGCCCTGGACAGGCGTACATCTAACTATGGCTACACCTTC. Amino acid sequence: CASSALDRRTSNYGYTF.

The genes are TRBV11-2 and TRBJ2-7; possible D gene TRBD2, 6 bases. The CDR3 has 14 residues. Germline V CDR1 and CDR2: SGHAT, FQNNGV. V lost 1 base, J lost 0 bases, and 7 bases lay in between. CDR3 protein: CASSLGSGSYEQYF. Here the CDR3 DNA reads TGTGCCAGCAGCTTAGGTAGCGGCTCCTACGAGCAGTACTTC.

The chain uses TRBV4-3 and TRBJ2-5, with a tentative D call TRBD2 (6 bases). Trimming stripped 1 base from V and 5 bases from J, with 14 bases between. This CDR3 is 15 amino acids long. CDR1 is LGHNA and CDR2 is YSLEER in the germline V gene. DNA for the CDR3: TGCGCCAGCAGCCAAGCGGGACTGGCGGGGGAGACCCAGTACTTC. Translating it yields CASSQAGLAGETQYF.

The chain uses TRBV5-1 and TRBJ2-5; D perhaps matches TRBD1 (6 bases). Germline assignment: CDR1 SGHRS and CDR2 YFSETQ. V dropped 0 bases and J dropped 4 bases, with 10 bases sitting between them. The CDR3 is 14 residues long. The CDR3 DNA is TGCGCCAGCAGCTTGGACAGGGTGGGAGAGACCCAGTACTTC. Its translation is CASSLDRVGETQYF.

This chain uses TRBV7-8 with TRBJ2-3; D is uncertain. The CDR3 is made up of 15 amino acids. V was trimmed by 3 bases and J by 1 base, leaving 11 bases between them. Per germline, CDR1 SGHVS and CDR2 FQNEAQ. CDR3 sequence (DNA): TGTGCCAGCAGCTTTATAGCCTTTGGCACAGATACGCAGTATTTT. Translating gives CASSFIAFGTDTQYF.

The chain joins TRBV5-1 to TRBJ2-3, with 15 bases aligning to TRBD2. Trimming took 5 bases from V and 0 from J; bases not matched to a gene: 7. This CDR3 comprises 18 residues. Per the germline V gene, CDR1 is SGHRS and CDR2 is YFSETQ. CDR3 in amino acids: CASSQGLAGGASTDTQYF. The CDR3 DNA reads TGCGCCAGCAGTCAGGGACTAGCGGGAGGCGCTAGCACAGATACGCAGTATTTT.

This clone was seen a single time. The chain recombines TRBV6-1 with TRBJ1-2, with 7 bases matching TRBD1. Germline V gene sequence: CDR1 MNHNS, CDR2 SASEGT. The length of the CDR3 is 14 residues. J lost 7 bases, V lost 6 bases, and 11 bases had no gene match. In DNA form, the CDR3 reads TGTGCCAGCAGCGGCGCCTGGACAGGTGGTGGCTACACCTTC. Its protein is CASSGAWTGGGYTF.

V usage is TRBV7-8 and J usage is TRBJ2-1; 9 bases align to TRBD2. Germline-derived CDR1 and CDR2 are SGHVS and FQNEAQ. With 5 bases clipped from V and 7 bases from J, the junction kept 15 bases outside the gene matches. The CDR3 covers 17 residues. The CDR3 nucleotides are TGTGCCAGCAGCAGCTTAGGTAGTAGCGGGAGACCAAATGAGCAGTTCTTC. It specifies CASSSLGSSGRPNEQFF.

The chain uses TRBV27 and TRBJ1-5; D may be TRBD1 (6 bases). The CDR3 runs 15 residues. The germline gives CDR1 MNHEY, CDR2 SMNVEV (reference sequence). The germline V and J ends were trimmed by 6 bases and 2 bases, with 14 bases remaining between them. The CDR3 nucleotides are TGTGCCAGCAGCAGACAGGCTTGGGGCAATCAGCCCCAGCATTTT. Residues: CASSRQAWGNQPQHF.

CDR3 protein: CASSALAGGRINPFF. DNA of the CDR3: TGTGCCAGCAGCGCTTTAGCGGGAGGGCGTATCAATCCGTTCTTC. The chain uses TRBV9 and TRBJ2-1; 11 bases align to TRBD2. There are 15 residues in the CDR3. Germline lookup yields CDR1 SGDLS and CDR2 YYNGEE. Unmatched junction bases numbered 14, after V lost 3 bases and J lost 15 bases.

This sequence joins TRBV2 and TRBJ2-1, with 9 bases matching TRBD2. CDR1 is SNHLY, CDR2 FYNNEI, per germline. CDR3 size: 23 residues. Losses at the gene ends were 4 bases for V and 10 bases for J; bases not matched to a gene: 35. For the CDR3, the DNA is TGTGCCAGCAGTGTTAGCTTCCCAAGGAGACGGACTAGCGAGGAAGCTGGAGAAGGGGAGCAGTTCTTC. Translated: CASSVSFPRRRTSEEAGEGEQFF.

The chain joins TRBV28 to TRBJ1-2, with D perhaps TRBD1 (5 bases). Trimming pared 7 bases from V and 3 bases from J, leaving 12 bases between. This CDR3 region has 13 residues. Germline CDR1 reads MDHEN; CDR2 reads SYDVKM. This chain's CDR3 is CASTRVVDYGYTF. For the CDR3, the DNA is TGTGCCAGCACCAGGGTCGTCGACTATGGCTACACCTTC.